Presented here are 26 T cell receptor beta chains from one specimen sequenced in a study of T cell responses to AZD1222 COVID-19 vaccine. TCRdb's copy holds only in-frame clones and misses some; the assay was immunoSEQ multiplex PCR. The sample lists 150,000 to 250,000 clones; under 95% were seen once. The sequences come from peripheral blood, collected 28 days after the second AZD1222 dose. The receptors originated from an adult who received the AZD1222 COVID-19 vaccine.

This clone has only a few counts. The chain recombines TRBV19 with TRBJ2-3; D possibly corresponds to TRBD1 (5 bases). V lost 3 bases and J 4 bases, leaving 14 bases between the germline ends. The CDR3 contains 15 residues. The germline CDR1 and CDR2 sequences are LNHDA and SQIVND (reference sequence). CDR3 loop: CASSISGQGADTQYF. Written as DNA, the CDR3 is TGTGCCAGTAGTATCTCGGGTCAGGGCGCAGATACGCAGTATTTT.

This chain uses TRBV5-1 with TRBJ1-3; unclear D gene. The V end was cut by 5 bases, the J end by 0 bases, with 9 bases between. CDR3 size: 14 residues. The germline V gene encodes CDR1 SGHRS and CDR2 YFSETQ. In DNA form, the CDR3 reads TGCGCCAGCAGGTCGGGAAGCTCTGGAAACACCATATATTTT. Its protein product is CASRSGSSGNTIYF.

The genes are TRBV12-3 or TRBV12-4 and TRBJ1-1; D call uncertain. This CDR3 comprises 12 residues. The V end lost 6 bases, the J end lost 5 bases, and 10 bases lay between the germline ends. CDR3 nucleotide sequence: TGTGCCAGCAGCCGAATAGGGACTGAAGCTTTCTTT. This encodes CASSRIGTEAFF.

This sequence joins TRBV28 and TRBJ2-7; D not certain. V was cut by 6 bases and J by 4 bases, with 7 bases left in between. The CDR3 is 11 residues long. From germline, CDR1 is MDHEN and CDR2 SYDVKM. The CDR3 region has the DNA TGTGCCAGCAGCTTAAGGTACGAGCAGTACTTC. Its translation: CASSLRYEQYF.

This CDR3 is CSAAPRPQHF. The CDR3 nucleotides read TGCAGTGCTGCCCCGCGACCCCAGCATTTT. V usage is TRBV20-1 and J usage is TRBJ1-5; D is unclear. Trimming pared 5 bases from V and 10 bases from J, leaving 9 bases between. Germline V gene data show CDR1 as DFQATT and CDR2 as SNEGSKA (reference sequence). The CDR3 loop spans 10 amino acids.

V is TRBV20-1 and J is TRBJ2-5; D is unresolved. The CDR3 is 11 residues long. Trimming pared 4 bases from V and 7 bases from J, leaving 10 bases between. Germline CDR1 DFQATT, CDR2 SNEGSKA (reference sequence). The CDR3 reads CSATTSGTQYF. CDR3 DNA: TGCAGTGCTACTACATCCGGGACCCAGTACTTC.

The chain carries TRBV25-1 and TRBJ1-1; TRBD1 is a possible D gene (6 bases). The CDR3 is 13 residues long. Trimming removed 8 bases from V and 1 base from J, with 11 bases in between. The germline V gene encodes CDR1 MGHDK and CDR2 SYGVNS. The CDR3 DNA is TGTGCCAGCTACCCGACAGGGAACACTGAAGCTTTCTTT. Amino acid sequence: CASYPTGNTEAFF.

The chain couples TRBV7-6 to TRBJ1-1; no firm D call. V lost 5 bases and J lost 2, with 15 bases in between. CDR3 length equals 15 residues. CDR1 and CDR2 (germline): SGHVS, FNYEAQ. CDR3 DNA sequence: TGTGCCAGCAGCCTTTCCCGGGCCGTTAACACTGAAGCTTTCTTT. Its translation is CASSLSRAVNTEAFF.

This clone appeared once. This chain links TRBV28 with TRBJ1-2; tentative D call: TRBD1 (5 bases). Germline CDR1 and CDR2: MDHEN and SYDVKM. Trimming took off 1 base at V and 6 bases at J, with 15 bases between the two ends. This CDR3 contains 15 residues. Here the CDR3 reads CASSLYPGPGDGYTF. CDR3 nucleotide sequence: TGTGCCAGCAGTTTATACCCGGGGCCGGGAGATGGCTACACCTTC.

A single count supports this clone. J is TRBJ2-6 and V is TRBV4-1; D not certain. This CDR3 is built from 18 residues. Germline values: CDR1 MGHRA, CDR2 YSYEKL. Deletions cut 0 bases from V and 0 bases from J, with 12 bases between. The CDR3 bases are TGCGCCAGCAGCCAAGATCGGGTCTTAGACTCTGGGGCCAACGTCCTGACTTTC. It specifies CASSQDRVLDSGANVLTF.

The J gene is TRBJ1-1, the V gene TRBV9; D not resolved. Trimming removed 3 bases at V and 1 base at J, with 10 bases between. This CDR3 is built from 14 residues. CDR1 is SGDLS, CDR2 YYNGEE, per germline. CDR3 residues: CASSERLTNTEAFF. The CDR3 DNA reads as TGTGCCAGCAGCGAACGTTTAACGAACACTGAAGCTTTCTTT.

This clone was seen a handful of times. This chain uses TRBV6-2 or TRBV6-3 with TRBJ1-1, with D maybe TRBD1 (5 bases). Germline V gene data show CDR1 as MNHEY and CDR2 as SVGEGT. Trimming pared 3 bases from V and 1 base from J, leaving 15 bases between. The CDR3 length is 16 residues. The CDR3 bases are TGTGCCAGCAGTTATAGGTATCGACAGACGAACACTGAAGCTTTCTTT. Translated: CASSYRYRQTNTEAFF.

CDR3 loop: CASSAYTDTQYF. The CDR3 nucleotides are TGTGCCAGCAGCGCCTACACAGATACGCAGTATTTT. The V call is TRBV7-2, the J call TRBJ2-3; D uncertain. This CDR3 comprises 12 residues. V was pared by 5 bases and J by 2 bases, with 5 bases between. Germline V gives CDR1 SGHTA, CDR2 FQGNSA.

This chain's CDR3 is CASSPIRGGYNEQFF. For the CDR3, the DNA is TGTGCCAGCTCACCGATACGGGGGGGTTACAATGAGCAGTTCTTC. The chain links TRBV18 to TRBJ2-1; 8 nucleotides match TRBD2. The CDR3 is 15 residues long. CDR1 and CDR2 from the germline V gene are KGHSH and LQKENI. Losses at the gene ends were 3 bases for V and 4 bases for J; bases not matched to a gene: 5.

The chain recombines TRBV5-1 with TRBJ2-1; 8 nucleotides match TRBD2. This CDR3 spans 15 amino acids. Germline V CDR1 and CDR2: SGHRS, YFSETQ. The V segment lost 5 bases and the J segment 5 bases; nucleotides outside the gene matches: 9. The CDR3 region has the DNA TGCGCCAGCAGTTTATCGGGGGGGTCCAACAATGAGCAGTTCTTC. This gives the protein CASSLSGGSNNEQFF. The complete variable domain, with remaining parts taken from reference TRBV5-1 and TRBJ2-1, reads KAGVTQTPRYLIKTRGQQVTLSCSPISGHRSVSWYQQTPGQGLQFLFEYFSETQRNKGNFPGRFSGRQFSNSRSEMNVSTLELGDSALYLCASSLSGGSNNEQFFGPGTRLTVL.

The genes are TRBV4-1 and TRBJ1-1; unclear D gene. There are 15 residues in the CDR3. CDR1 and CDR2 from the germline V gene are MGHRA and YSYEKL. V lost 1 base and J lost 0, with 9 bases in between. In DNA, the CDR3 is TGCGCCAGCAGCCAAGTGGAGGTCTTGAACACTGAAGCTTTCTTT. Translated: CASSQVEVLNTEAFF.

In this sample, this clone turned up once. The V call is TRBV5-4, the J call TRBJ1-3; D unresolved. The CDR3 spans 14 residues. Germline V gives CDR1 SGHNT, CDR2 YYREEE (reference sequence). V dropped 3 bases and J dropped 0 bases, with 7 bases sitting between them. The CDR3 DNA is TGTGCCAGCAGCTCTACCAACTCTGGAAACACCATATATTTT. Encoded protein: CASSSTNSGNTIYF.

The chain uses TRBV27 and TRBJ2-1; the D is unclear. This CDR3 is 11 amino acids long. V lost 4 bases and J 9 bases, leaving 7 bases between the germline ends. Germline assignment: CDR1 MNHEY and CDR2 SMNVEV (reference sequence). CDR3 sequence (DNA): TGTGCCAGCAGTTCATACGTTGAGCAGTTCTTC. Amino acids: CASSSYVEQFF.

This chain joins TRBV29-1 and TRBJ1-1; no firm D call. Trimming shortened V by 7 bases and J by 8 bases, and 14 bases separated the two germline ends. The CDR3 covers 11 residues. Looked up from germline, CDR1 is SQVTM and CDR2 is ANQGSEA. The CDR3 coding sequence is TGCAGCGCCCATCCGAGCTCAGAAGCTTTCTTT. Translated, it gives CSAHPSSEAFF. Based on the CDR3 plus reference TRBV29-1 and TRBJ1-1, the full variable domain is SAVISQKPSRDICQRGTSLTIQCQVDSQVTMMFWYRQQPGQSLTLIATANQGSEATYESGFVIDKFPISRPNLTFSTLTVSNMSPEDSSIYLCSAHPSSEAFFGQGTRLTVV.

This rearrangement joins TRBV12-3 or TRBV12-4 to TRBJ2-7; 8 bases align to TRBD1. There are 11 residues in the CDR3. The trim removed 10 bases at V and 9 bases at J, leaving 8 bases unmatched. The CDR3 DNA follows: TGTGCCATTACCACAGGGGGAGGGCAGTACTTC. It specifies CAITTGGGQYF.

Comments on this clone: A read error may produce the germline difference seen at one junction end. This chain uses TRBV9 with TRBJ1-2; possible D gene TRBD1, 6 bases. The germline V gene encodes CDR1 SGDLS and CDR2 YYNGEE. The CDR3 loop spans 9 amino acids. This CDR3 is CASSPGQPF. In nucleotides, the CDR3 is TGTGCCAGCAGCCCAGGACAGCCCTTC.

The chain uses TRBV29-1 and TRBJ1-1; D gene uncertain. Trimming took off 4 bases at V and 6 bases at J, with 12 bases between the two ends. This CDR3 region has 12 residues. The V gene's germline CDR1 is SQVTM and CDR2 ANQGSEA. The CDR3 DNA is TGCAGCGTTGGAGGGCTAAGGGCTGAAGCTTTCTTT. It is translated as CSVGGLRAEAFF.

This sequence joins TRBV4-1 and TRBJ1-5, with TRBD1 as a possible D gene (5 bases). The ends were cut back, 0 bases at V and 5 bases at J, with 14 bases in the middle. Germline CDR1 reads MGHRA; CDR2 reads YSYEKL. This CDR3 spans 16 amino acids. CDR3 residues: CASSQDPGGMDQPQHF. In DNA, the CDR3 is TGCGCCAGCAGCCAAGATCCGGGGGGAATGGATCAGCCCCAGCATTTT.

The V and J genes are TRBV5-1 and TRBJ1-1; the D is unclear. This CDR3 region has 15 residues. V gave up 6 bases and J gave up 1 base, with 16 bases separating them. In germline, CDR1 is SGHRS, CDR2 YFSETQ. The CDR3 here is CASMVTPIRNTEAFF. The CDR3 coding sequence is TGCGCCAGCATGGTGACACCCATCCGGAACACTGAAGCTTTCTTT.

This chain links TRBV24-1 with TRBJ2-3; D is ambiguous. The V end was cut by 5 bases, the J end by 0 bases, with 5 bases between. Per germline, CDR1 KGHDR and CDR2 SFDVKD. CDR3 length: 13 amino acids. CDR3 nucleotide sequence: TGTGCCACCAGTGGTGACAGCACAGATACGCAGTATTTT. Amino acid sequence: CATSGDSTDTQYF.

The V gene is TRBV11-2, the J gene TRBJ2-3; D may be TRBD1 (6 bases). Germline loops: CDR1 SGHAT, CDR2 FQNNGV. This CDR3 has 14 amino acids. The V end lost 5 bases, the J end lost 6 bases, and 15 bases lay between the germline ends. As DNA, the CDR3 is TGTGCCAGCAGCCTTACAGGGCAGATGGATACGCAGTATTTT. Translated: CASSLTGQMDTQYF. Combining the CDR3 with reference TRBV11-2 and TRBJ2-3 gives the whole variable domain EAGVAQSPRYKIIEKRQSVAFWCNPISGHATLYWYQQILGQGPKLLIQFQNNGVVDDSQLPKDRFSAERLKGVDSTLKIQPAKLEDSAVYLCASSLTGQMDTQYFGPGTRLTVL.